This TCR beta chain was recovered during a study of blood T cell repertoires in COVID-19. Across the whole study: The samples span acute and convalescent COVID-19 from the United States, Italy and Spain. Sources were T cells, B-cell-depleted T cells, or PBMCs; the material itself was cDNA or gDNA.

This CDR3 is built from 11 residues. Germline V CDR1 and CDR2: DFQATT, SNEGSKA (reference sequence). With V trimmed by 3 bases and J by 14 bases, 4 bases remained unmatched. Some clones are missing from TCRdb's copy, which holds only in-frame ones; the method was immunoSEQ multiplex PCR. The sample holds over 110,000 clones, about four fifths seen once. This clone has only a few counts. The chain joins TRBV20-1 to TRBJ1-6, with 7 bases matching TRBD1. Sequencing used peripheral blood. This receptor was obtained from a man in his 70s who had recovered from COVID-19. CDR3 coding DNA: TGCAGTGCTAGGCAGGGGGTTTCCCTCCACTTT. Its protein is CSARQGVSLHF.